There are many counts of the clone carrying this TCR beta chain. This entry is derived from a study of T cell clones after liver transplantation. Using immunoSEQ multiplex PCR, the repertoire was profiled, and TCRdb retains in-frame clones only, with some absent. Among under 55,000 clones listed, about nine tenths were seen once. The ends were cut back, 2 bases at V and 3 bases at J, with 9 bases in the middle. The CDR3 extends over 13 amino acids. Germline-derived CDR1 and CDR2 are SGHNT and YYREEE (reference sequence). Source: CD8+ T cells from blood, taken 12 months after liver transplant. This receptor was taken from a human patient who received a liver transplant. A share of the T cells may be of graft donor origin. The rearrangement joins TRBV5-4 to TRBJ2-7; TRBD1 might be the D (6 bases). The chain's CDR3 is CASSFRDNYEQYF. The CDR3, as DNA: TGTGCCAGCAGCTTCCGGGACAACTACGAGCAGTACTTC.